One sample yielded the 5 T cell receptor beta chains listed below, sequenced in a study of blood T cell repertoires in COVID-19 (dated by TCRdb to 2018 to 2020). Library prep was done by the immunoSEQ multiplex PCR assay. TCRdb took over this immuneACCESS table, retaining in-frame rearrangements with V and J assigned. Such tables are incomplete; in checked studies, under half of the missing clones stem from an unresolved V gene, and the remainder is unexplained. The table for this sample lists some 260,000 clones; 90% to 95% of them were counted only once. The top ten constitute less than 2.5% of the sample. The specimen was PBMCs or T cells enriched from blood (not recorded which). The receptors originated from a young woman who had recovered from COVID-19.

The J gene is TRBJ1-1, the V gene TRBV7-3, with 9 nucleotides matching TRBD1. This CDR3 region has 16 residues. Trimming at V came to 5 bases and at J to 1 base, leaving 8 bases not matched to a gene. The germline V gene encodes CDR1 SGHTA and CDR2 FQGTGA. This CDR3 reads CASSLEQGAPNTEAFF. Here the CDR3 DNA reads TGTGCCAGCAGCCTCGAACAGGGGGCGCCGAACACTGAAGCTTTCTTT. The full variable domain, with the rest looked up from reference TRBV7-3 and TRBJ1-1, is GAGVSQTPSNKVTEKGKYVELRCDPISGHTALYWYRQSLGQGPEFLIYFQGTGAADDSGLPNDRFFAVRPEGSVSTLKIQRTERGDSAVYLCASSLEQGAPNTEAFFGQGTRLTVV.

This chain links TRBV6-5 with TRBJ1-2; D unresolved. The CDR3 contains 13 residues. Per germline, CDR1 MNHEY and CDR2 SVGAGI. Trimming cost V 8 bases and J 3 bases, with 13 bases left between them. The CDR3 region has the DNA TGTGCCAGCGGTTTTGGGCCCTACTATGGCTACACCTTC. Its translation is CASGFGPYYGYTF.

The chain carries TRBV7-9 and TRBJ1-2, with TRBD1 as a possible D gene (6 bases). Germline lookup yields CDR1 SEHNR and CDR2 FQNEAQ (reference sequence). Trimming shortened V by 1 base and J by 6 bases, and 9 bases separated the two germline ends. CDR3 length: 13 residues. The CDR3 sequence: CASSLETGNGYTF. The CDR3 DNA is TGTGCCAGCAGCTTAGAAACAGGGAATGGCTACACCTTC. The whole variable domain, remainder taken from reference TRBV7-9 and TRBJ1-2, is DTGVSQNPRHKITKRGQNVTFRCDPISEHNRLYWYRQTLGQGPEFLTYFQNEAQLEKSRLLSDRFSAERPKGSFSTLEIQRTEQGDSAMYLCASSLETGNGYTFGSGTRLTVV.

The CDR3 reads CASSYPSGYTF. As DNA, the CDR3 is TGTGCCAGCAGTTACCCCTCCGGCTACACCTTC. The chain carries TRBV6-2 or TRBV6-3 and TRBJ1-2; D not resolved. This CDR3 region has 11 residues. Germline V gene sequence: CDR1 MNHEY, CDR2 SVGEGT. Trimming removed 2 bases at V and 8 bases at J, with 6 bases between.

The J gene is TRBJ2-4, the V gene TRBV9, with D possibly matching TRBD2 (6 bases). V lost 4 bases to trimming and J lost 4 bases, with 21 bases between them. The CDR3 covers 17 residues. Germline V gene sequence: CDR1 SGDLS, CDR2 YYNGEE. The CDR3 protein is CASSPGRQGEIKNIQYF. The CDR3 coding sequence is TGTGCCAGCAGCCCTGGGAGGCAGGGAGAAATTAAAAACATTCAGTACTTC.